These 18 T cell receptor beta chains were sequenced from one sample in a study of blood T cell repertoires in COVID-19. Some clones are missing from TCRdb's copy, which holds only in-frame ones; the method was immunoSEQ multiplex PCR. The sample comprises 200,000 to 250,000 clones, roughly 86% of which are singletons, and roughly 4% rests with the top ten. Sample: peripheral blood. These receptors were taken from a middle-aged man with acute or convalescent COVID-19.

The chain recombines TRBV3-1 (or the pseudogene TRBV3-2) with TRBJ1-1; D call uncertain. The CDR3 has 13 amino acids. CDR1 is LGHDT and CDR2 is YNNKEL in the germline V gene (reference sequence). The ends were cut back, 1 base at V and 8 bases at J, with 11 bases in the middle. The CDR3 protein is CASSQGLSTEAFF. The CDR3 DNA is TGTGCCAGCAGCCAAGGGCTTAGCACGGAAGCTTTCTTT.

Relative to its sample, this clone is medium-sized. The V and J genes are TRBV11-2 and TRBJ1-1; D is perhaps TRBD1 (6 bases). The germline V and J ends were trimmed by 0 bases and 3 bases, with 11 bases remaining between them. The CDR3 consists of 15 residues. Germline V gene data show CDR1 as SGHAT and CDR2 as FQNNGV. CDR3 in amino acids: CASSLDAGVYTEAFF. CDR3 coding DNA: TGTGCCAGCAGCTTAGATGCAGGGGTGTACACTGAAGCTTTCTTT.

The chain has TRBV5-1 and TRBJ2-7; 10 nucleotides match TRBD1. Germline trimming cut 0 bases from V and 2 bases from J; bases unmatched to any gene: 2. Germline CDR1 SGHRS, CDR2 YFSETQ. This CDR3 is 15 amino acids long. This CDR3 reads CASSLGQGAPYEQYF. CDR3 nucleotide sequence: TGCGCCAGCAGCTTGGGACAGGGGGCTCCCTACGAGCAGTACTTC.

This clone was picked up many times. The genes are TRBV13 and TRBJ1-1, with TRBD1 matching 8 bases. The CDR3 is 17 amino acids. Losses at the gene ends were 4 bases for V and 0 bases for J; bases not matched to a gene: 10. Germline lookup yields CDR1 PRHDT and CDR2 FYEKMQ (reference sequence). This CDR3 is CASSSYRGGFMNTEAFF. The CDR3 DNA sequence: TGTGCCAGCAGCTCATACAGGGGGGGATTTATGAACACTGAAGCTTTCTTT.

The chain couples TRBV6-5 to TRBJ2-5, with D perhaps TRBD1 (6 bases). Looked up from germline, CDR1 is MNHEY and CDR2 is SVGAGI. Deletions cut 10 bases from V and 1 base from J, with 16 bases between. This CDR3 comprises 14 residues. The CDR3 DNA sequence: TGTGCCACCAAGATTGCAGGGGCCCAAGAGACCCAGTACTTC. The encoded protein is CATKIAGAQETQYF.

The V and J genes are TRBV11-3 and TRBJ1-6, with D uncertain. There are 12 residues in the CDR3. V was cut by 3 bases and J by 7 bases, with 4 bases left in between. Germline CDR1 and CDR2: SGHNT and YENEEA. The CDR3 DNA reads as TGTGCCAGCAGCTTCCCGAATTCACCCCTCCACTTT. Translating gives CASSFPNSPLHF.

V and J are TRBV27 and TRBJ1-1; 8 positions match TRBD1. Germline assignment: CDR1 MNHEY and CDR2 SMNVEV (reference sequence). The CDR3 is made up of 15 amino acids. The ends lost 6 bases at V and 2 bases at J; junction bases unmatched: 8. CDR3 protein: CASSSRGQANTEAFF. CDR3 coding DNA: TGTGCCAGCAGCTCCCGGGGACAGGCTAACACTGAAGCTTTCTTT.

The chain uses TRBV7-3 and TRBJ1-5, with 10 nucleotides matching TRBD1. Trimming removed 5 bases from V and 6 bases from J; junction bases left unmatched: 19. Germline V gene data show CDR1 as SGHTA and CDR2 as FQGTGA. This CDR3 has 19 residues. CDR3 DNA sequence: TGTGCCAGCAGCCACAATCGCCCAAACCGGGACAGGGGTAGTCAGCCCCAGCATTTT. Translated: CASSHNRPNRDRGSQPQHF.

This clone has a handful of counts. The V gene is TRBV28, the J gene TRBJ1-2; D remains unclear. The CDR3 length is 13 residues. Germline V gene data show CDR1 as MDHEN and CDR2 as SYDVKM. The V end was cut by 6 bases, the J end by 8 bases, with 16 bases between. The CDR3 region has the DNA TGTGCCAGCAGCTCCGAGCGGACGGCAGGCTACACCTTC. Encoded protein: CASSSERTAGYTF.

The chain has TRBV13 and TRBJ2-7; perhaps TRBD1 as D (5 bases). CDR3 length equals 14 residues. With 5 bases removed from V and 3 bases from J, the gap between germline ends came to 14 bases. The germline CDR1 and CDR2 sequences are PRHDT and FYEKMQ (reference sequence). The CDR3 reads CASSPVGAHYEQYF. The CDR3 DNA sequence: TGTGCCAGCAGCCCGGTAGGGGCTCACTACGAGCAGTACTTC.

The gene calls are TRBV24-1 and TRBJ2-7, with 8 positions matching TRBD2. CDR1 KGHDR and CDR2 SFDVKD come from the germline V gene. CDR3 length equals 14 residues. The trim removed 4 bases at V and 3 bases at J, leaving 4 bases unmatched. This chain's CDR3 is CATSDSGRIYEQYF. For the CDR3, the DNA is TGTGCCACCAGTGACAGCGGGAGAATCTACGAGCAGTACTTC.

V gene TRBV9 combines with J gene TRBJ2-1, with 8 bases fitting TRBD2. This CDR3 contains 18 residues. With V trimmed by 3 bases and J by 8 bases, 19 bases remained unmatched. CDR1 SGDLS and CDR2 YYNGEE come from the germline V gene. The CDR3 DNA follows: TGTGCCAGCAGCGGAAGAAGCGGGAGAAGCGGGAATTACGATGAGCAGTTCTTC. Amino acid sequence: CASSGRSGRSGNYDEQFF.

V gene TRBV2 combines with J gene TRBJ1-2; tentative D call: TRBD1 (5 bases). The CDR3 sequence is 15 residues long. Trimming pared 4 bases from V and 2 bases from J, leaving 14 bases between. Germline assignment: CDR1 SNHLY and CDR2 FYNNEI. The CDR3 is CASSVSRTTNYGYTF. The CDR3 coding sequence is TGTGCCAGCAGTGTGAGCCGGACAACCAACTATGGCTACACCTTC.

The chain has TRBV15 and TRBJ1-4; 9 bases line up with TRBD1. The length of the CDR3 is 15 residues. Germline V gene lookup returns CDR1 LNHNV and CDR2 YYDKDF (reference sequence). J lost 4 bases, V lost 5 bases, and 5 bases had no gene match. The CDR3 DNA reads TGTGCCACCAGCGCGTCGGGACAGGGTAATGAAAAACTGTTTTTT. Translated: CATSASGQGNEKLFF. Using reference TRBV15 and TRBJ1-4 for the parts outside the CDR3, the full variable domain is DAMVIQNPRYQVTQFGKPVTLSCSQTLNHNVMYWYQQKSSQAPKLLFHYYDKDFNNEADTPDNFQSRRPNTSFCFLDIRSPGLGDTAMYLCATSASGQGNEKLFFGSGTQLSVL.

The count of this clone is one. The CDR3 loop reads CASSLDRGNTIYF. DNA for the CDR3: TGTGCCAGCAGCTTAGATCGGGGAAACACCATATATTTT. V usage is TRBV11-2 and J usage is TRBJ1-3; D gene ambiguous. Germline lookup yields CDR1 SGHAT and CDR2 FQNNGV. V was trimmed by 0 bases and J by 4 bases, leaving 4 bases between them. The CDR3 sequence is 13 residues long.

This clone was seen a handful of times. The CDR3 sequence: CASSRPTSGTTGELFF. The CDR3 DNA sequence: TGTGCCAGCAGCCGCCCGACTAGCGGGACCACCGGGGAGCTGTTTTTT. J is TRBJ2-2 and V is TRBV14; 11 bases align to TRBD2. The CDR3 has 16 amino acids. After removal of 4 bases from V and 4 bases from J, the junction contained 5 bases not matched to a gene. CDR1 is SGHDN and CDR2 is FVKESK in the germline V gene.

The J gene is TRBJ1-1, the V gene TRBV6-5; 7 nucleotides agree with TRBD1. This CDR3 has 13 amino acids. CDR1 and CDR2 (germline): MNHEY, SVGAGI. The junction had 5 bases not matched to a gene; V was cut back by 2 bases and J by 8 bases. The CDR3 DNA follows: TGTGCCAGCAGTTACCCCAGGGGGAGAGAAGCTTTCTTT. This encodes CASSYPRGREAFF.

The count of this clone is one. This chain uses TRBV6-5 with TRBJ2-1; D is ambiguous. The CDR3 sequence is 15 residues long. CDR1 and CDR2 from the germline V gene are MNHEY and SVGAGI. V was pared by 5 bases and J by 3 bases, with 14 bases between. CDR3 nucleotide sequence: TGTGCCAGCAGTCAAACAGTATTGGTCTACAATGAGCAGTTCTTC. It encodes CASSQTVLVYNEQFF.